This T cell receptor (beta chain) was identified in a study of OX40 agonist ivuxolimab in advanced cancers. Here immunoSEQ multiplex PCR was the method, and the copy in TCRdb shows in-frame clones only, minus some. The data hold tens of thousands of clones, with more than 75% observed a single time. Germline V lookup: CDR1 SGDLS, CDR2 YYNGEE. The ends lost 1 base at V and 2 bases at J; junction bases unmatched: 8. This CDR3 is 17 amino acids long. This material consisted of CD4+ or CD8+ T cells sorted from blood, taken in a trial of the OX40 agonist ivuxolimab. The TCR sequence derives from an adult with an advanced solid tumor such as melanoma, head and neck, liver or kidney cancer. The chain couples TRBV9 to TRBJ2-3; 9 bases line up with TRBD2. In nucleotides, the CDR3 is TGTGCCAGCAGCGTACTAGCGGGACCAGGGACCACAGATACGCAGTATTTT. Protein sequence: CASSVLAGPGTTDTQYF.